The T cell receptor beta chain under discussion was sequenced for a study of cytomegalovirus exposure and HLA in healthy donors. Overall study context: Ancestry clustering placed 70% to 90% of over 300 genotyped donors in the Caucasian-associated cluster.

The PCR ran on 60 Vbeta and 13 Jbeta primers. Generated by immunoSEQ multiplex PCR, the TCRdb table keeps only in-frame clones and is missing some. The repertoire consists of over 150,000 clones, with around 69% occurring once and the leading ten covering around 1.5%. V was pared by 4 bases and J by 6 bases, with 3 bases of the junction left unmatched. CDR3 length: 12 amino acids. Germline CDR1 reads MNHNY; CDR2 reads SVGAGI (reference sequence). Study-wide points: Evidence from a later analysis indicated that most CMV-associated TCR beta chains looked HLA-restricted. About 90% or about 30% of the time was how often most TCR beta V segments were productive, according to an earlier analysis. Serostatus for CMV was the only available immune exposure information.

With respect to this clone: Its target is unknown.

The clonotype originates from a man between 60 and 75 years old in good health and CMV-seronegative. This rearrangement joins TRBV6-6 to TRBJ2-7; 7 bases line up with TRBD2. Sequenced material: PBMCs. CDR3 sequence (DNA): TGTGCCAGCAGTTCAGCGGGATCCGAGCAGTACTTC. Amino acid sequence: CASSSAGSEQYF.